Shown below are 21 T cell receptor beta chains from a single sample sequenced in a study of blood T cells in healthy people across ages. With a J-beta primer mix and a sample-barcoded 5' primer, a second PCR ran roughly 6 to 11 cycles. TCRdb re-called the 5' RACE reads with MiXCR, one entry per CDR3 protein. The profile covers more than 800,000 distinct CDR3 sequences, with about 30% appearing a single time and around a sixth taken by the ten largest. Sequencing used blood. The receptors here all came from a woman older than 75 in good health.

About this clonotype: A single base separates this from a much larger clone, so it may be a read error. The chain carries TRBV6-1 and TRBJ1-2, with no clear D. From germline, CDR1 is MNHNS and CDR2 SASEGT. V was clipped by 3 bases and J by 8 bases, with 10 bases between them. There are 12 residues in the CDR3. CDR3 sequence: CASSDTGDGYTF. In nucleotides, the CDR3 is TGTGCCAGCAGTGATACGGGTGACGGCTACACCTTC.

This clonotype was counted only a few times. This chain joins TRBV5-1 and TRBJ2-1; no firm D call. This CDR3 contains 12 residues. V was clipped by 2 bases and J by 12 bases, with 12 bases between them. CDR1 SGHRS and CDR2 YFSETQ come from the germline V gene. CDR3 residues: CASSLTQVGQFF. Here the CDR3 DNA reads TGCGCCAGCAGCTTAACCCAGGTGGGGCAGTTCTTC. Variable domain in full (rest from reference TRBV5-1 and TRBJ2-1): KAGVTQTPRYLIKTRGQQVTLSCSPISGHRSVSWYQQTPGQGLQFLFEYFSETQRNKGNFPGRFSGRQFSNSRSEMNVSTLELGDSALYLCASSLTQVGQFFGPGTRLTVL.

Regarding this clonotype: One base away lies a much larger clone, so this may be a sequencing read error. The rearrangement links TRBV28 to TRBJ1-2; D gene uncertain. V was pared by 3 bases and J by 4 bases, with 6 bases between. The CDR3 is 12 amino acids. In germline, CDR1 is MDHEN, CDR2 SYDVKM. CDR3 amino acids: CASSFRSYGYTF. DNA for the CDR3: TGTGCCAGCAGTTTCCGGAGCTATGGCTACACCTTC.

The chain carries TRBV18 and TRBJ2-5; D ambiguous. Germline values: CDR1 KGHSH, CDR2 LQKENI. The CDR3 sequence is 14 residues long. Trimming stripped 1 base from V and 5 bases from J, with 11 bases between. This chain's CDR3 is CASSPRPGRETQYF. DNA for the CDR3: TGTGCCAGCTCACCACGTCCCGGTAGGGAGACCCAGTACTTC.

This clonotype was seen more than once but under ten times. This may come from a read error, since a much larger clone is one base off. The CDR3 spells CASSQVLAGNQYF. DNA of the CDR3: TGTGCCAGCAGCCAAGTACTAGCGGGTAACCAGTACTTC. The chain carries TRBV3-1 and TRBJ2-5; TRBD2 matches 9 bases. Trimming removed 1 base from V and 10 bases from J; junction bases left unmatched: 4. This CDR3 has 13 residues. The V gene's germline CDR1 is LGHDT and CDR2 YNNKEL (reference sequence).

This clonotype came up a few times. The chain combines TRBV10-3 with TRBJ1-1, with no clear D. Germline V gene sequence: CDR1 ENHRY, CDR2 SYGVKD. Trimming left V 4 bases short and J 4 bases short, with 7 bases between. The CDR3 loop spans 12 amino acids. This chain's CDR3 is CAISALSTEAFF. CDR3 nucleotides: TGTGCCATCAGTGCATTGAGCACTGAAGCTTTCTTT.

V is TRBV5-6 and J is TRBJ1-4; D unresolved. Deletions cut 4 bases from V and 8 bases from J, with 18 bases between. The CDR3 extends over 15 amino acids. Germline CDR1 is SGHDT and CDR2 is YYEEEE. DNA of the CDR3: TGTGCCAGCAGCCCTGGACTGTTGCTGGGCGAAAAACTGTTTTTT. Encoded protein: CASSPGLLLGEKLFF. The whole variable domain, filled in from reference TRBV5-6 and TRBJ1-4, reads DAGVTQSPTHLIKTRGQQVTLRCSPKSGHDTVSWYQQALGQGPQFIFQYYEEEERQRGNFPDRFSGHQFPNYSSELNVNALLLGDSALYLCASSPGLLLGEKLFFGSGTQLSVL.

The chain's CDR3 is CASSFVAPGELFF. CDR3 sequence (DNA): TGTGCCAGCAGTTTCGTAGCGCCCGGGGAGCTGTTTTTT. This chain uses TRBV28 with TRBJ2-2; maybe TRBD2 (5 bases). Germline V gene lookup returns CDR1 MDHEN and CDR2 SYDVKM. The CDR3 runs 13 residues. V lost 3 bases and J 6 bases, leaving 8 bases between the germline ends.

A single count supports this clonotype. A single base separates this from a much larger clone, so it may be a read error. The V and J genes are TRBV12-3 or TRBV12-4 and TRBJ2-3, with TRBD2 matching over 11 bases. This CDR3 contains 16 residues. The CDR3 spells CASSRRTSGYTDTEYF. The CDR3 nucleotides read TGTGCCAGCAGCCGGAGGACTAGCGGGTACACAGATACGGAGTATTTT.

There are many counts of this clonotype. The rearrangement uses TRBV29-1 and TRBJ2-1, with 9 nucleotides matching TRBD1. The trim removed 6 bases at V and 12 bases at J, leaving 6 bases unmatched. Per the germline V gene, CDR1 is SQVTM and CDR2 is ANQGSEA. The CDR3 contains 11 residues. In DNA form, the CDR3 reads TGCAGCGTGGGACAGGGTAGGGGGCAGTTCTTC. It codes for CSVGQGRGQFF.

Concerning this clonotype itself: Since a much larger clone is just one base distant, this may be a read error. This rearrangement joins TRBV4-2 to TRBJ2-1; 14 bases are a match to TRBD2. CDR1 and CDR2 from the germline V gene are LGHNA and YNFKEQ. J gave up 6 bases and V 6 bases, and 7 bases lay outside the gene matches. The length of the CDR3 is 16 residues. The CDR3 DNA sequence: TGTGCCAGCAGTCTCCAGACTAGCGGGGGGGCCAATGAGCAGTTCTTC. This sequence encodes CASSLQTSGGANEQFF.

With regard to this clonotype: A much more abundant neighbour one base away suggests this may be a read error. V and J are TRBV7-2 and TRBJ1-2, with D perhaps matching TRBD1 (5 bases). The CDR3 has 13 residues. The germline V gene encodes CDR1 SGHTA and CDR2 FQGNSA. Here the CDR3 reads CASSAIWDYGYIF. CDR3 nucleotides: TGTGCCAGCAGCGCCATTTGGGACTATGGCTACATCTTC.

V usage is TRBV6-6 and J usage is TRBJ1-2, with D possibly TRBD1 on 6 matching bases. Germline V gene sequence: CDR1 MNHNY, CDR2 SVGAGI (reference sequence). There are 14 residues in the CDR3. V lost 4 bases to trimming and J lost 3 bases, with 12 bases between them. The CDR3 DNA sequence: TGTGCCAGCAGTTTCCGGGGGCAGGACTATGGCTACACCTTC. Amino acids: CASSFRGQDYGYTF.

This clonotype showed up many times. This chain links TRBV7-2 with TRBJ2-1; D remains ambiguous. V shed 4 bases and J shed 0 bases, with 13 bases lying between them. CDR3 length: 16 amino acids. Germline CDR1 SGHTA, CDR2 FQGNSA. This chain's CDR3 is CASSSSGASSYNEQFF. CDR3 DNA sequence: TGTGCCAGCAGCTCTTCCGGTGCCAGCTCCTACAATGAGCAGTTCTTC. The complete variable domain, with remaining parts taken from reference TRBV7-2 and TRBJ2-1, reads GAGVSQSPSNKVTEKGKDVELRCDPISGHTALYWYRQSLGQGLEFLIYFQGNSAPDKSGLPSDRFSAERTGGSVSTLTIQRTQQEDSAVYLCASSSSGASSYNEQFFGPGTRLTVL.

A word on this clonotype: This may arise from a read error, as a much more abundant clone is one base away. The V call is TRBV12-3 or TRBV12-4, the J call TRBJ2-7, with TRBD1 as a possible D gene (6 bases). The CDR3 sequence is 18 residues long. V shed 2 bases and J shed 7 bases, with 27 bases lying between them. The chain's CDR3 is CASSLLGSGVESYNEQYF. The CDR3 DNA reads as TGTGCCAGCAGTTTACTTGGGTCAGGGGTGGAGTCCTACAATGAGCAGTACTTC.

This clonotype came up a few times. V is TRBV18 and J is TRBJ2-5, with a weak D call TRBD2 (7 bases). The V end lost 5 bases, the J end lost 11 bases, and 18 bases lay between the germline ends. Germline CDR1 is KGHSH and CDR2 is LQKENI. The CDR3 extends over 13 amino acids. CDR3 DNA sequence: TGTGCCAGCTCAGTGGGGGGGCGTAATGAGCAGTACTTC. Translation gives CASSVGGRNEQYF.

This clonotype has only one observation. This rearrangement joins TRBV12-3 or TRBV12-4 to TRBJ1-5; TRBD1 aligns across 8 bases. The V segment lost 4 bases and the J segment 0 bases; nucleotides outside the gene matches: 2. The CDR3 has 15 amino acids. The CDR3 here is CASSSGQDSNQPQHF. The CDR3 nucleotides are TGTGCCAGCAGTTCGGGACAGGATAGCAATCAGCCCCAGCATTTT.

The chain is built from TRBV5-1 and TRBJ2-1; the D gene could be TRBD1 or TRBD2 (7 bases each). This CDR3 has 15 residues. The V gene lost 1 base and the J gene lost 7 bases, with 15 bases spanning the gap. In germline, CDR1 is SGHRS, CDR2 YFSETQ. The CDR3 sequence: CASSLQGGGPNEQFF. The CDR3 bases are TGCGCCAGCAGCTTGCAGGGGGGGGGCCCGAATGAGCAGTTCTTC.

This clonotype was counted many times. The chain is built from TRBV5-1 and TRBJ2-5, with 7 bases matching TRBD1. With 3 bases clipped from V and 3 bases from J, the junction kept 5 bases outside the gene matches. The length of the CDR3 is 14 residues. CDR1 SGHRS and CDR2 YFSETQ come from the germline V gene. The CDR3, as DNA: TGCGCCAGCAGCTCGGGACAGTTAAAAGAGACCCAGTACTTC. Its protein product is CASSSGQLKETQYF.

This clonotype was detected many times. J is TRBJ2-7 and V is TRBV7-8, with D perhaps matching TRBD1 or TRBD2 (5 bases each). Germline CDR1 reads SGHVS; CDR2 reads FQNEAQ. The ends were cut back, 4 bases at V and 6 bases at J, with 13 bases in the middle. The CDR3 runs 13 residues. The CDR3 DNA follows: TGTGCCAGCAGCTCGGGACCCCAGGGCGAGCAGTACTTC. Protein sequence: CASSSGPQGEQYF. Supplemented by reference TRBV7-8 and TRBJ2-7, the full variable domain reads GAGVSQSPRYKVAKRGQDVALRCDPISGHVSLFWYQQALGQGPEFLTYFQNEAQLDKSGLPSDRFFAERPEGSVSTLKIQRTQQEDSAVYLCASSSGPQGEQYFGPGTRLTVT.

This clonotype occurred many times. The chain joins TRBV7-2 to TRBJ1-2; weak D call: TRBD1 (5 bases). The CDR3 runs 15 residues. Between the trimmed V and J ends, which lost 5 bases and 7 bases, there was a span of 20 bases. Germline CDR1 is SGHTA and CDR2 is FQGNSA. The CDR3 bases are TGTGCCAGCAGCCCTAGCCCGGGACGGGGCCTTGGCTACACCTTC. Translated: CASSPSPGRGLGYTF.